These 19 T cell receptor beta chains were all obtained from the same sample, sequenced in a study of shared clonotypes between healthy human individuals. Generated by immunoSEQ multiplex PCR, the TCRdb table keeps only in-frame clones and is missing some. The sample lists 2 million to 2.5 million clones, over 85% occurring once. Sequenced material: naive CD4+ T cells sorted from blood. Stated subset: CD45RA+ positively selected. The receptor source for this set is a man younger than 35 in good health.

The CDR3 is CASSPQGGTGQFF. The CDR3 DNA reads as TGTGCCAGCAGTCCGCAAGGGGGGACAGGGCAGTTCTTC. The chain couples TRBV2 to TRBJ2-1; 8 bases line up with TRBD1. Trimming removed 5 bases from V and 12 bases from J; junction bases left unmatched: 9. The CDR3 runs to 13 residues. Germline lookup yields CDR1 SNHLY and CDR2 FYNNEI.

The chain employs TRBV29-1 and TRBJ1-2, with no clear D. Germline values: CDR1 SQVTM, CDR2 ANQGSEA. The V end was cut by 7 bases, the J end by 7 bases, with 19 bases between. The CDR3 is made up of 13 amino acids. CDR3 residues: CSAEVGVQGGYTF. The CDR3 DNA is TGCAGCGCTGAGGTCGGGGTTCAAGGTGGCTACACCTTC.

The genes are TRBV5-4 and TRBJ2-1, with D perhaps TRBD2 (5 bases). The CDR3 is 15 amino acids. V was clipped by 4 bases and J by 7 bases, with 18 bases between them. Germline V lookup: CDR1 SGHNT, CDR2 YYREEE (reference sequence). The CDR3: CASSHGNLAGNEQFF. Written as DNA, the CDR3 is TGTGCCAGCAGCCATGGGAACCTAGCCGGGAATGAGCAGTTCTTC.

The chain couples TRBV30 to TRBJ2-1; D might be TRBD1 or TRBD2, each matching 5 bases. Per germline, CDR1 GTSNPN and CDR2 SVGIG (reference sequence). V lost 3 bases and J 9 bases, leaving 18 bases between the germline ends. The CDR3 is 14 amino acids. This CDR3 is CAWRAGTTVFEQFF. CDR3 DNA sequence: TGTGCCTGGAGGGCCGGGACCACGGTATTTGAGCAGTTCTTC.

This clone showed up just a few times. The chain links TRBV2 to TRBJ1-6; D is unclear. Per germline, CDR1 SNHLY and CDR2 FYNNEI. Trimming removed 7 bases at V and 10 bases at J, with 14 bases between. This CDR3 is built from 13 residues. The CDR3: CASNGEGRSPLHF. In DNA, the CDR3 is TGTGCCAGCAACGGGGAGGGTCGATCACCCCTCCACTTT.

The V and J genes are TRBV5-4 and TRBJ2-2; tentatively, D is TRBD2 (6 bases). Germline CDR1 reads SGHNT; CDR2 reads YYREEE (reference sequence). The CDR3 spans 14 residues. Trimming pared 7 bases from V and 1 base from J, leaving 11 bases between. The CDR3 loop is CASGRAGNTGELFF. The CDR3 DNA reads as TGTGCCAGCGGCCGAGCGGGGAACACCGGGGAGCTGTTTTTT. The full variable domain, with the rest looked up from reference TRBV5-4 and TRBJ2-2, is ETGVTQSPTHLIKTRGQQVTLRCSSQSGHNTVSWYQQALGQGPQFIFQYYREEENGRGNFPPRFSGLQFPNYSSELNVNALELDDSALYLCASGRAGNTGELFFGEGSRLTVL.

The chain has TRBV21-1 and TRBJ1-2. TRBV21-1 is classified as a pseudogene. The CDR3 is made up of 14 amino acids. The CDR3 loop reads CASSIAAPNYGYTF. CDR3 sequence (DNA): TGTGCCAGCAGCATTGCGGCCCCTAACTATGGCTACACCTTC.

The chain combines TRBV6-6 with TRBJ2-7, with D tentatively TRBD2 (5 bases). The germline gives CDR1 MNHNY, CDR2 SVGAGI (reference sequence). The CDR3 loop spans 15 amino acids. The germline V and J ends were trimmed by 2 bases and 1 base, with 12 bases remaining between them. In nucleotides, the CDR3 is TGTGCCAGCAGTTACGGGTGGGAGAATTCCTACGAGCAGTACTTC. This sequence encodes CASSYGWENSYEQYF.

The rearrangement links TRBV7-2 to TRBJ2-7, with 9 bases that match TRBD2. Germline V gives CDR1 SGHTA, CDR2 FQGNSA. J lost 3 bases, V lost 3 bases, and 12 bases had no gene match. This CDR3 spans 17 amino acids. As DNA, the CDR3 is TGTGCCAGCAGCTTGGCTCCCCCGGGACTAGCTCTCTACGAGCAGTACTTC. Amino acids: CASSLAPPGLALYEQYF.

The chain combines TRBV25-1 with TRBJ2-6; TRBD2 agrees at 10 bases. Germline V gene sequence: CDR1 MGHDK, CDR2 SYGVNS. This CDR3 comprises 17 residues. Trimming at V came to 3 bases and at J to 2 bases, leaving 4 bases not matched to a gene. CDR3 protein: CASSEELAGAGANVLTF. The CDR3 coding sequence is TGTGCCAGCAGTGAGGAGCTAGCGGGAGCTGGGGCCAACGTCCTGACTTTC.

The gene calls are TRBV5-6 and TRBJ2-7, with D possibly TRBD1 on 7 matching bases. Germline V CDR1 and CDR2: SGHDT, YYEEEE. The V end was cut by 1 base, the J end by 4 bases, with 18 bases between. The CDR3 covers 16 residues. The CDR3 loop is CASSLSRGDFRYEQYF. CDR3 DNA: TGTGCCAGCAGCTTGAGCAGGGGGGACTTTCGATACGAGCAGTACTTC.

The rearrangement joins TRBV5-4 to TRBJ2-7; no firm D call. The V gene lost 0 bases and the J gene lost 6 bases, with 13 bases spanning the gap. Germline V gene sequence: CDR1 SGHNT, CDR2 YYREEE (reference sequence). This CDR3 has 14 amino acids. The CDR3 sequence is CASSLDVSVGEQYF. CDR3 DNA sequence: TGTGCCAGCAGCTTGGACGTATCGGTGGGCGAGCAGTACTTC.

Points on this clone: The same CDR3 also results from other DNA sequences found in this sample. The rearrangement joins TRBV5-1 to TRBJ2-5; 8 bases agree with TRBD2. Germline V lookup: CDR1 SGHRS, CDR2 YFSETQ. The J segment lost 2 bases and the V segment lost 0 bases, leaving 3 bases of the junction unmatched. CDR3 length: 15 residues. For the CDR3, the DNA is TGCGCCAGCAGCTTGGGGCTAGCGGGTCAAGAGACCCAGTACTTC. Its translation: CASSLGLAGQETQYF.

The J gene is TRBJ1-4, the V gene TRBV5-4; no reliable D call. The length of the CDR3 is 14 residues. Trimming left V 0 bases short and J 8 bases short, with 11 bases between. Germline CDR1 and CDR2: SGHNT and YYREEE (reference sequence). The CDR3 DNA is TGTGCCAGCAGCTTGGAGGGTGCGCGGGAAAAACTGTTTTTT. As protein: CASSLEGAREKLFF.

The gene calls are TRBV4-1 and TRBJ2-1, with 12 bases aligning to TRBD2. There are 15 residues in the CDR3. The V segment lost 5 bases and the J segment 5 bases; nucleotides outside the gene matches: 4. From germline, CDR1 is MGHRA and CDR2 YSYEKL. The CDR3 sequence is CASSGLAGRHNEQFF. CDR3 nucleotide sequence: TGCGCCAGCAGCGGACTAGCGGGGCGCCACAATGAGCAGTTCTTC.

The chain joins TRBV5-4 to TRBJ2-3, with D possibly being TRBD1 (5 bases). The germline V gene has CDR1 SGHNT and CDR2 YYREEE (reference sequence). The CDR3 runs to 15 residues. Trimming removed 3 bases at V and 1 base at J, with 12 bases between. CDR3 in DNA: TGTGCCAGCAGCTCAGGACAACGGGGCACAGATACGCAGTATTTT. It specifies CASSSGQRGTDTQYF.

The chain uses TRBV7-2 and TRBJ2-5; D might be TRBD2 (5 bases). CDR1 SGHTA and CDR2 FQGNSA come from the germline V gene. The V and J ends lost 0 bases and 1 base respectively, with 9 bases between them. The CDR3 loop spans 15 amino acids. For the CDR3, the DNA is TGTGCCAGCAGCTTAGCGCTCGGGATCCAAGAGACCCAGTACTTC. Its protein is CASSLALGIQETQYF.

The CDR3 nucleotides are TGCGCCAGCAGCCCCTATCCCAGGGCAACCTACGAGCAGTACTTC. It is translated as CASSPYPRATYEQYF. The V gene is TRBV5-1, the J gene TRBJ2-7; D perhaps matches TRBD1 (5 bases). The CDR3 length is 15 residues. V was clipped by 4 bases and J by 2 bases, with 16 bases between them. The germline gives CDR1 SGHRS, CDR2 YFSETQ.

The rearrangement links TRBV19 to TRBJ1-2; D is unresolved. Germline CDR1 is LNHDA and CDR2 is SQIVND (reference sequence). The CDR3 runs to 15 residues. V lost 4 bases and J lost 6, with 18 bases in between. The CDR3 nucleotides read TGTGCCAGTAGTAGCCGGACGGGTAGGTCTGATGGCTACACCTTC. Encoded protein: CASSSRTGRSDGYTF.